One and the same sample provided the 31 T cell receptor beta chains below, sequenced in a study of T cell clonotyping in hematopoietic cell transplantation. Assay: immunoSEQ multiplex PCR; the TCRdb copy retains only in-frame clones and omits some. The table has some 13,000 clones, approximately 95% seen once. The sample here was PBMCs, taken 30 days after allogeneic stem cell transplant. The receptors were sampled from a male patient aged 55 to 69 who had an allogeneic stem cell transplant from an unrelated donor, so the T cells may come from the graft donor. Some clones in this sample may be carry-over from other donors' samples.

The CDR3 is CASSEYGRDGQPQHF. DNA of the CDR3: TGTGCCAGCAGTGAGTACGGTAGGGATGGTCAGCCCCAGCATTTT. The chain employs TRBV6-1 and TRBJ1-5; no definite D call. CDR1 is MNHNS, CDR2 SASEGT, per germline. The CDR3 runs to 15 residues. Trimming took off 3 bases at V and 6 bases at J, with 15 bases between the two ends.

The chain links TRBV5-1 to TRBJ2-5; 12 positions match TRBD2. The CDR3 totals 15 residues. J was trimmed by 5 bases and V by 4 bases; bases with no gene match: 6. Germline-derived CDR1 and CDR2 are SGHRS and YFSETQ. The CDR3: CASSPGLAGAETQYF. Written as DNA, the CDR3 is TGCGCCAGCAGCCCGGGACTAGCGGGCGCGGAGACCCAGTACTTC.

The genes are TRBV30 and TRBJ1-1; D call uncertain. CDR1 GTSNPN and CDR2 SVGIG come from the germline V gene (reference sequence). V shed 0 bases and J shed 4 bases, with 18 bases lying between them. The CDR3 sequence is 16 residues long. CDR3 DNA: TGTGCCTGGAGTGTACTCGGGGTAGGGTCAGTCACTGAAGCTTTCTTT. Its translation: CAWSVLGVGSVTEAFF.

This sequence joins TRBV25-1 and TRBJ2-5; D ambiguous. Germline V gene lookup returns CDR1 MGHDK and CDR2 SYGVNS. V lost 4 bases to trimming and J lost 1 base, with 16 bases between them. CDR3 length: 16 residues. This CDR3 is CASSATSVGRQETQYF. Here the CDR3 DNA reads TGTGCCAGCAGTGCCACATCCGTCGGACGCCAAGAGACCCAGTACTTC. Supplemented by reference TRBV25-1 and TRBJ2-5, the full variable domain reads EADIYQTPRYLVIGTGKKITLECSQTMGHDKMYWYQQDPGMELHLIHYSYGVNSTEKGDLSSESTVSRIRTEHFPLTLESARPSHTSQYLCASSATSVGRQETQYFGPGTRLLVL.

The rearrangement links TRBV6-5 to TRBJ2-7; D remains ambiguous. Germline V gene sequence: CDR1 MNHEY, CDR2 SVGAGI. The CDR3 has 14 amino acids. The V end was cut by 8 bases, the J end by 3 bases, with 17 bases between. The CDR3 here is CASHAGGRIYEQYF. The CDR3 DNA reads TGTGCCAGCCATGCCGGTGGCAGGATCTACGAGCAGTACTTC.

The V and J genes are TRBV4-1 and TRBJ1-1, with D tentatively TRBD1 (5 bases). V dropped 4 bases and J dropped 5 bases, with 20 bases sitting between them. Germline CDR1 reads MGHRA; CDR2 reads YSYEKL. The CDR3 has 16 amino acids. The CDR3 reads CASSRGPRLEGTEAFF. The CDR3 nucleotides are TGCGCCAGCAGCCGGGGTCCCCGACTGGAGGGGACTGAAGCTTTCTTT.

The chain uses TRBV4-2 and TRBJ1-1; the D gene is possibly TRBD1 (6 bases). This CDR3 is built from 13 residues. V was pared by 4 bases and J by 1 base, with 7 bases between. Germline CDR1 is LGHNA and CDR2 is YNFKEQ. CDR3 sequence reads: CASSPGANTEAFF. CDR3 DNA: TGTGCCAGCAGCCCAGGGGCGAACACTGAAGCTTTCTTT.

This chain links TRBV6-5 with TRBJ2-7; no reliable D call. This CDR3 comprises 11 residues. Germline V gives CDR1 MNHEY, CDR2 SVGAGI. V was trimmed by 6 bases and J by 6 bases, leaving 9 bases between them. The CDR3 loop reads CASSNPSEQYF. DNA of the CDR3: TGTGCCAGCAGCAACCCTTCCGAGCAGTACTTC.

The genes are TRBV11-1 and TRBJ2-7, with 8 bases lining up with TRBD1. Per the germline V gene, CDR1 is SGHAT and CDR2 is FQDESV (reference sequence). CDR3 size: 14 residues. Germline trimming cut 5 bases from V and 1 base from J; bases unmatched to any gene: 4. The CDR3 is CASSRRTGSYEQYF. CDR3 bases: TGTGCCAGCAGCCGACGGACAGGGTCCTACGAGCAGTACTTC.

The J gene is TRBJ1-5, the V gene TRBV27, with 9 bases matching TRBD1. V dropped 5 bases and J dropped 3; count of bases not matched to a gene: 11. Germline-derived CDR1 and CDR2 are MNHEY and SMNVEV (reference sequence). The CDR3 is 17 amino acids. The CDR3 bases are TGTGCCAGCAGTAAAAACAGGGGGCGTTTGTACAATCAGCCCCAGCATTTT. This codes for CASSKNRGRLYNQPQHF.

The chain combines TRBV28 with TRBJ1-5; no clear D gene. The CDR3 sequence is 14 residues long. V was shortened by 1 base and J by 0 bases, with 4 bases between the two germline ends. Looked up from germline, CDR1 is MDHEN and CDR2 is SYDVKM. CDR3 DNA sequence: TGTGCCAGCAGTTTATACGGTAGCAATCAGCCCCAGCATTTT. It specifies CASSLYGSNQPQHF. Variable domain in full (rest from reference TRBV28 and TRBJ1-5): DVKVTQSSRYLVKRTGEKVFLECVQDMDHENMFWYRQDPGLGLRLIYFSYDVKMKEKGDIPEGYSVSREKKERFSLILESASTNQTSMYLCASSLYGSNQPQHFGDGTRLSIL.

This CDR3 is CATSREAQGAAYEQYF. CDR3 nucleotide sequence: TGTGCCACCAGCAGAGAGGCCCAGGGGGCAGCCTACGAGCAGTACTTC. The chain employs TRBV15 and TRBJ2-7, with TRBD1 matching 8 bases. Germline CDR1 reads LNHNV; CDR2 reads YYDKDF (reference sequence). This CDR3 contains 16 residues. The J segment lost 2 bases and the V segment lost 0 bases, leaving 6 bases of the junction unmatched. The full variable domain, completed using reference TRBV15 and TRBJ2-7, is DAMVIQNPRYQVTQFGKPVTLSCSQTLNHNVMYWYQQKSSQAPKLLFHYYDKDFNNEADTPDNFQSRRPNTSFCFLDIRSPGLGDTAMYLCATSREAQGAAYEQYFGPGTRLTVT.

The chain carries TRBV2 and TRBJ2-1; tentative D call: TRBD2 (6 bases). This CDR3 spans 14 amino acids. V gave up 6 bases and J gave up 7 bases, with 16 bases separating them. Germline CDR1 and CDR2: SNHLY and FYNNEI. The CDR3 DNA reads as TGTGCCAGCAGGTCGGTGGGGGGATTTAATGAGCAGTTCTTC. It specifies CASRSVGGFNEQFF.

J is TRBJ1-1 and V is TRBV6-1; D is unresolved. From germline, CDR1 is MNHNS and CDR2 SASEGT. This CDR3 comprises 14 residues. Trimming removed 11 bases from V and 0 bases from J, with 16 bases in between. The CDR3 coding sequence is TGTGCCGGAAAGGAAAGAGGGATGAACACTGAAGCTTTCTTT. Amino acid sequence: CAGKERGMNTEAFF.

This clone has a single count. This sequence joins TRBV6-1 and TRBJ1-6; the match to TRBD1 covers 7 bases. The J segment lost 6 bases and the V segment lost 9 bases, leaving 8 bases of the junction unmatched. CDR1 and CDR2 from the germline V gene are MNHNS and SASEGT. The CDR3 has 14 residues. The CDR3 nucleotides are TGTGCCAGTCGTTCCGGGACAGCTAATTCACCCCTCCACTTT. Translated, it gives CASRSGTANSPLHF.

The J gene is TRBJ2-3, the V gene TRBV5-6; D is unclear. Germline CDR1 is SGHDT and CDR2 is YYEEEE. This CDR3 is built from 15 residues. Trimming stripped 0 bases from V and 1 base from J, with 9 bases between. CDR3 in DNA: TGTGCCAGCAGCTTGGTGGGTTATCGCACAGATACGCAGTATTTT. This gives the protein CASSLVGYRTDTQYF.

The J gene is TRBJ2-7, the V gene TRBV10-2; D not resolved. CDR1 WSHSY and CDR2 SAAADI come from the germline V gene. The ends were cut back, 8 bases at V and 0 bases at J, with 11 bases in the middle. The length of the CDR3 is 13 residues. The CDR3 region is CASLVEGSYEQYF. The CDR3 DNA reads TGCGCCAGCCTAGTGGAAGGCTCCTACGAGCAGTACTTC.

The gene calls are TRBV9 and TRBJ2-2, with TRBD2 as a possible D gene (6 bases). The CDR3 is made up of 16 amino acids. V lost 4 bases to trimming and J lost 5 bases, with 18 bases between them. Germline V gene sequence: CDR1 SGDLS, CDR2 YYNGEE. Here the CDR3 reads CASSPRGDGVTGELFF. The CDR3 DNA reads TGTGCCAGCAGCCCCCGCGGGGATGGGGTAACCGGGGAGCTGTTTTTT.

V gene TRBV5-8 combines with J gene TRBJ1-2; D not certain. Germline V lookup: CDR1 SGHTS, CDR2 YDEGEE. The length of the CDR3 is 13 residues. Trimming removed 5 bases from V and 0 bases from J, with 8 bases in between. The CDR3 is CASRRTANYGYTF. The CDR3 nucleotides read TGTGCCAGCAGACGAACAGCTAACTATGGCTACACCTTC.

This chain joins TRBV6-1 and TRBJ1-6; D remains ambiguous. Germline V gives CDR1 MNHNS, CDR2 SASEGT. V dropped 2 bases and J dropped 9 bases, with 14 bases sitting between them. The CDR3 is made up of 15 amino acids. The CDR3 region is CASSEFQVMSSPLHF. The CDR3 bases are TGTGCCAGCAGTGAATTCCAGGTTATGAGTTCACCCCTCCACTTT.

The chain carries TRBV6-5 and TRBJ2-6; D is unclear. The CDR3 has 12 amino acids. Germline values: CDR1 MNHEY, CDR2 SVGAGI. With 4 bases removed from V and 6 bases from J, the gap between germline ends came to 4 bases. The CDR3 spells CASSSEANVLTF. CDR3 DNA sequence: TGTGCCAGCAGTTCAGAGGCCAACGTCCTGACTTTC.

The CDR3: CASSPINYNEQFF. The CDR3 region has the DNA TGTGCCAGCAGCCCGATCAACTACAATGAGCAGTTCTTC. The V gene is TRBV7-2, the J gene TRBJ2-1; D gene unclear. The germline V gene encodes CDR1 SGHTA and CDR2 FQGNSA. V lost 5 bases to trimming and J lost 3 bases, with 8 bases between them. The CDR3 loop spans 13 amino acids.

This chain connects TRBV19 to TRBJ2-3; no clear D gene. Trimming removed 4 bases from V and 0 bases from J, with 11 bases in between. The CDR3 has 15 amino acids. The germline gives CDR1 LNHDA, CDR2 SQIVND (reference sequence). The CDR3 region is CASSRGRESTDTQYF. In nucleotides, the CDR3 is TGTGCCAGTAGTAGAGGCAGAGAAAGCACAGATACGCAGTATTTT.

V and J are TRBV6-1 and TRBJ1-5, with 10 bases lining up with TRBD1. CDR1 and CDR2 from the germline V gene are MNHNS and SASEGT. V trimming: 9 bases; J trimming: 6 bases; junction bases outside the gene matches: 11. The CDR3 sequence is 15 residues long. CDR3 coding DNA: TGTGCCAGTCACCGGGACAGGGGAGAGAGTCAGCCCCAGCATTTT. It is translated as CASHRDRGESQPQHF.

The rearrangement joins TRBV11-2 to TRBJ1-6; D gene uncertain. V gave up 1 base and J gave up 8 bases, with 9 bases separating them. Germline values: CDR1 SGHAT, CDR2 FQNNGV. The length of the CDR3 is 14 residues. This CDR3 reads CASSLGQKDSPLHF. As DNA, the CDR3 is TGTGCCAGCAGCTTAGGGCAGAAGGATTCACCCCTCCACTTT.

The genes are TRBV11-3 and TRBJ2-7; possibly TRBD1 for D (6 bases). The CDR3 consists of 13 residues. Germline loops: CDR1 SGHNT, CDR2 YENEEA. The ends were cut back, 5 bases at V and 2 bases at J, with 10 bases in the middle. The CDR3 region is CASSRGQTYEQYF. DNA for the CDR3: TGTGCCAGCAGCCGCGGACAGACCTACGAGCAGTACTTC.

V usage is TRBV18 and J usage is TRBJ1-1; the D gene is possibly TRBD1 (5 bases). Germline V gene lookup returns CDR1 KGHSH and CDR2 LQKENI. The CDR3 loop spans 16 amino acids. Trimming cost V 0 bases and J 3 bases, with 14 bases left between them. This CDR3 reads CASSPPSGQGDTEAFF. As DNA, the CDR3 is TGTGCCAGCTCACCACCGTCAGGGCAGGGAGACACTGAAGCTTTCTTT.

J is TRBJ1-1 and V is TRBV7-9, with D unresolved. The germline V and J ends were trimmed by 4 bases and 1 base, with 7 bases remaining between them. The germline CDR1 and CDR2 sequences are SEHNR and FQNEAQ (reference sequence). There are 13 residues in the CDR3. In DNA, the CDR3 is TGTGCCAGCAGCTATACTCAGAACACTGAAGCTTTCTTT. This translates into CASSYTQNTEAFF.

The chain couples TRBV4-1 to TRBJ2-1; 7 bases match TRBD1. Germline CDR1 reads MGHRA; CDR2 reads YSYEKL. The V segment lost 0 bases and the J segment 0 bases; nucleotides outside the gene matches: 5. The CDR3 length is 17 residues. CDR3 DNA: TGCGCCAGCAGCCAAGAAGGGGGCTCGAGCTCCTACAATGAGCAGTTCTTC. As protein: CASSQEGGSSSYNEQFF.

Worth noting for this clone: Other DNA sequences in this specimen translate into the identical CDR3. The chain recombines TRBV14 with TRBJ1-1, with TRBD1 as a possible D gene (6 bases). CDR3 length equals 12 residues. Per germline, CDR1 SGHDN and CDR2 FVKESK. V was shortened by 0 bases and J by 11 bases, with 10 bases between the two germline ends. CDR3 DNA sequence: TGTGCCAGCAGCCAAGAACCGGGGGCCGCTTTCTTT. It is translated as CASSQEPGAAFF.

The CDR3 nucleotides are TGTGCCAGCAGCTCAACCCTGGGGGGGCAGAGTGGCTACACCTTC. Translated: CASSSTLGGQSGYTF. The J gene is TRBJ1-2, the V gene TRBV7-6, with D possibly being TRBD1 (6 bases). V was shortened by 4 bases and J by 7 bases, with 19 bases between the two germline ends. In germline, CDR1 is SGHVS, CDR2 FNYEAQ. This CDR3 is 15 amino acids long.